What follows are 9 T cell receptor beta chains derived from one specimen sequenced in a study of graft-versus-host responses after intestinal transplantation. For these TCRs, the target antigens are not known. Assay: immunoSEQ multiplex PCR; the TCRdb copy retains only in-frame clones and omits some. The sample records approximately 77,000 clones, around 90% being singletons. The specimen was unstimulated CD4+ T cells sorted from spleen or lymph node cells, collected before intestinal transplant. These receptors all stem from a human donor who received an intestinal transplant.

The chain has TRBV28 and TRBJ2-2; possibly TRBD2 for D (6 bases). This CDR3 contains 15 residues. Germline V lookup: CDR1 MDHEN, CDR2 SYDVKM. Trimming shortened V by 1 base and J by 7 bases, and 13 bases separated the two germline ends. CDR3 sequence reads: CASSLLGGADGELFF. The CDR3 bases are TGTGCCAGCAGTTTATTGGGGGGAGCGGACGGGGAGCTGTTTTTT.

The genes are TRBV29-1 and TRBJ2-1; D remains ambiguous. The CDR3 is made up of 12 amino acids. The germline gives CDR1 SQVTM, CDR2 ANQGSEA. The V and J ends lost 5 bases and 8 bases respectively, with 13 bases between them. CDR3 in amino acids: CSVPTHEYEQFF. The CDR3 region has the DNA TGCAGCGTTCCTACCCATGAGTATGAGCAGTTCTTC.

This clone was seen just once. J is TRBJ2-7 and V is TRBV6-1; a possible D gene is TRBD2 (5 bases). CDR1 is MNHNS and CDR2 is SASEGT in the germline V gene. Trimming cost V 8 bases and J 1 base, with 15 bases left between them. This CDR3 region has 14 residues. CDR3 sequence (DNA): TGTGCCAGCTTTGACGAGCGGTTATCCTACGAGCAGTACTTC. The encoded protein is CASFDERLSYEQYF.

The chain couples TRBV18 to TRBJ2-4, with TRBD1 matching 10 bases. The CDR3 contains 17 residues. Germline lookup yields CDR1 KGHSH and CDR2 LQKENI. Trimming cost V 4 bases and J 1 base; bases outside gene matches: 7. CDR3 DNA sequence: TGTGCCAGCTCACTCGGTCCGGGACAGGGGGCCAAAAACATTCAGTACTTC. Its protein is CASSLGPGQGAKNIQYF. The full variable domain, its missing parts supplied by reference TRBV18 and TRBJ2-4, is NAGVMQNPRHLVRRRGQEARLRCSPMKGHSHVYWYRQLPEEGLKFMVYLQKENIIDESGMPKERFSAEFPKEGPSILRIQQVVRGDSAAYFCASSLGPGQGAKNIQYFGAGTRLSVL.

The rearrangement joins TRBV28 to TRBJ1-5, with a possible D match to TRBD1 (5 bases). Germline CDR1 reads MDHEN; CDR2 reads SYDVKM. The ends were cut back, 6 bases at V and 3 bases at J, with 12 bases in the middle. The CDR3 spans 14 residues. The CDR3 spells CASSLGQINQPQHF. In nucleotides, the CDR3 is TGTGCCAGCAGCTTAGGACAAATCAATCAGCCCCAGCATTTT.

Here the CDR3 DNA reads TGTGCCAGCAGCGTAGGGAGACTAGCGGGGGGGATCGGGGCCGCTTATGAGCAGTTCTTC. It translates to CASSVGRLAGGIGAAYEQFF. This chain uses TRBV9 with TRBJ2-1, with TRBD2 matching over 14 bases. In germline, CDR1 is SGDLS, CDR2 YYNGEE. The length of the CDR3 is 20 residues. Losses at the gene ends were 0 bases for V and 8 bases for J; bases not matched to a gene: 16.

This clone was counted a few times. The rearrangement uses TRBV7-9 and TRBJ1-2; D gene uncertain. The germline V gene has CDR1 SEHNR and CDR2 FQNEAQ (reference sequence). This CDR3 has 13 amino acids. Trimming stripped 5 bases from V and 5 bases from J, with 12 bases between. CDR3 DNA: TGTGCCAGCAGCCGGGAGGTGATGTATGGCTACACCTTC. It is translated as CASSREVMYGYTF.

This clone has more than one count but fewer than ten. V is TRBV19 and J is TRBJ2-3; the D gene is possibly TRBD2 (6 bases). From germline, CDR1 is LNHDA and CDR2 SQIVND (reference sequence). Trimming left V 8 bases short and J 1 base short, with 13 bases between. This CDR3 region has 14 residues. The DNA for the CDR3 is TGTGCCAGTGGGACTCTAGACCGCACAGATACGCAGTATTTT. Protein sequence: CASGTLDRTDTQYF.

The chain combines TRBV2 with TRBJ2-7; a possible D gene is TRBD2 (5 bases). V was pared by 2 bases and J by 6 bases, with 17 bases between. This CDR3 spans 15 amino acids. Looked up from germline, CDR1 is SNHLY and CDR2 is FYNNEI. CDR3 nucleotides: TGTGCCAGCAGTGAACGGCCGGCAGGACGGGGCGAGCAGTACTTC. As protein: CASSERPAGRGEQYF.